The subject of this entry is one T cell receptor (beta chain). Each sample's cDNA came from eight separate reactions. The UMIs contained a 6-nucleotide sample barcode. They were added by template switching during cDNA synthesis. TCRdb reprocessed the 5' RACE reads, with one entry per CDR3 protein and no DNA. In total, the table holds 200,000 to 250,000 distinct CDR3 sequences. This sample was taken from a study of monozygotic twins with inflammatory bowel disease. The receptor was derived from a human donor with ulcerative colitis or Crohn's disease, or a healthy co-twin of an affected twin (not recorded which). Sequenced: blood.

CDR3 loop: CSARDARNMVANYGYTF. The chain combines TRBV20-1 with TRBJ1-2; the TCRdb D gene call, TRBD1, has no DNA to confirm it. Germline values: CDR1 DFQATT, CDR2 SNEGSKA (reference sequence). The CDR3 contains 17 residues.